This T cell receptor beta chain is drawn from a study of long-term antiretroviral therapy in people with HIV. Points from the study as a whole: Across all time points, the repertoire was dominated by clones that expanded before ART. It was observed that HIV repertoires exhibited narrower CDR3 length ranges than controls.

V was clipped by 7 bases and J by 7 bases; unmatched bases: 10. This CDR3 contains 15 residues. Per germline, CDR1 LNHDA and CDR2 SQIVND (reference sequence). It was version v3.0 of the immunoSEQ assay that was run at survey level. Per-sample TRB depth target: roughly 35,000-55,000 T-cell genomes. Clones were read by immunoSEQ multiplex PCR, and TCRdb kept only the in-frame ones, dropping some. The data hold about 33,000 clones, with 90% to 97% observed a single time. As to this clone: Its antigen is currently unknown.

The starting material was unsorted PBMCs, obtained around 6.6 years after starting antiretroviral therapy. The chain links TRBV19 to TRBJ2-2; 9 bases align to TRBD1. The receptor was derived from a man aged 30 to 45 with HIV. CDR3 loop: CASKGTGLKGGELFF. The CDR3 nucleotides are TGTGCCAGTAAGGGGACAGGGCTGAAGGGCGGGGAGCTGTTTTTT.